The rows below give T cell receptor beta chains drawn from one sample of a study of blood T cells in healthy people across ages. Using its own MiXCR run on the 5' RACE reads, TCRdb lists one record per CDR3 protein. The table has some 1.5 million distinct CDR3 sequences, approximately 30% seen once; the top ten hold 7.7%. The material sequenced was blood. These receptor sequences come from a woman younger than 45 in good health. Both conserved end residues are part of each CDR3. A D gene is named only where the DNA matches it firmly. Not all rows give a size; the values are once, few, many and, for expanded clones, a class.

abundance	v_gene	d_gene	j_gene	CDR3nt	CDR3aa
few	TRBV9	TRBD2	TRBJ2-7	TGTGCCAGCAGCGTAGGAAGCGGGAACTCCTACGAGCAGTACTTC	CASSVGSGNSYEQYF
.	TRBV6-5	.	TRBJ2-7	TGTGCCAGCAGTTACACGGGTTTTAGGCACGAGCAGTACTTC	CASSYTGFRHEQYF
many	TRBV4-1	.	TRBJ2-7	TGCGCCAGCAGCCAAGTAGGCTTGTCCTACGAGCAGTACTTC	CASSQVGLSYEQYF
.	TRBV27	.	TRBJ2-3	TGTGCCAGCAGGGCCGTAGGGAGCACAGATACGCAGTATTTT	CASRAVGSTDTQYF
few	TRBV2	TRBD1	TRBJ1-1	TGTGCCAGCAGCCGGGACAGGGGCAGGCTCGCTGAAGCTTTCTTT	CASSRDRGRLAEAFF
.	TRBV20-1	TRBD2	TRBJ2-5	TGCAGTGCCAGAACGCCCGCATCTGGACTAGCGGGAGGAGGGGAGACCCAGTACTTC	CSARTPASGLAGGGETQYF
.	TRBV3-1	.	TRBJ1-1	TGTGCCAGCAGCCTCAGAGGGGGGACTGTAGCTTTCTTT	CASSLRGGTVAFF
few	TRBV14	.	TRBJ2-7	TGTGCCAGCGGCGAGGTGGGAGGTGCCTACGAGCAGTACTTC	CASGEVGGAYEQYF
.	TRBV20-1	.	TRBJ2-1	TGCAGTGCTAGAGATCCCGAAGGGGGGAAAAACTACAATGAGCAGTTCTTC	CSARDPEGGKNYNEQFF
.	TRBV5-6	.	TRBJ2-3	TGTGCCAGCAGCTCCATCCGGGCCACAGATACGCAGTATTTT	CASSSIRATDTQYF
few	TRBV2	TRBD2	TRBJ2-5	TGTGCCGGCGGGAGCGGTCAAGAGACCCAGTACTTC	CAGGSGQETQYF
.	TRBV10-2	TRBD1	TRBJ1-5	TGCGCCAGCACCAAGAGGGGACAGAATCAGCCCCAGCATTTT	CASTKRGQNQPQHF
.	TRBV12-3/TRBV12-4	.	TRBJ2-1	TGTGTCAGCAGTCCCACCCGGGTCGGGCGGTTGGATGAGCAGTTCTTC	CVSSPTRVGRLDEQFF
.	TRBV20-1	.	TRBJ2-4	TGCAGTGCTCGGGCTGCCCAGGGACGAGGAGCCAAAAACATTCAGTACTTC	CSARAAQGRGAKNIQYF
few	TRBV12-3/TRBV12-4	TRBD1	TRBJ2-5	TGTGCCAGCACTCACAGGGGTCCCCAAGAGACCCAGTACTTC	CASTHRGPQETQYF
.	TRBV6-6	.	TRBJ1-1	TGTGCCAGCAGTGGGGGGACGACGAACACTGAAGCTTTCTTT	CASSGGTTNTEAFF
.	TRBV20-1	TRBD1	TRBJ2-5	TGCAGTGCTAGTGACAGGGGGCCAACAAGTCAAGAGACCCAGTACTTC	CSASDRGPTSQETQYF
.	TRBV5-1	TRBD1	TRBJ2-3	TGCGTCAGCAGCCGGGACAGGGACACAGATACGCAGTATTTT	CVSSRDRDTDTQYF
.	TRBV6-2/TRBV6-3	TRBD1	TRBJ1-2	TGTGCCAGCAATGACAGGGGCCGCAGTTATGGCTACACCTTC	CASNDRGRSYGYTF
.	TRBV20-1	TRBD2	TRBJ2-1	TGCAGTGCTAGATCGGGACTAGCGGGAGTCCGAGTCAATGAGCAGTTCTTC	CSARSGLAGVRVNEQFF
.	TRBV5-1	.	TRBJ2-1	TGCGCCAGCAGCTTGGCTAGCGAGGGGGCTTCGGGCGAGCAGTTCTTC	CASSLASEGASGEQFF
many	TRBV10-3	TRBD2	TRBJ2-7	TGTGCCATCAGTGAGGGTACTAGCGGATACTACGAGCAGTACTTC	CAISEGTSGYYEQYF
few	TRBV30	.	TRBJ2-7	TGTGCCTGGACGGGCTCCTACGAGCAGTACTTC	CAWTGSYEQYF
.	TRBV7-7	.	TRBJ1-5	TGTGCCAGCAGCTGTGGGGACTTTTTGAAATTACCCAATCAGCCCCAGCATTTT	CASSCGDFLKLPNQPQHF
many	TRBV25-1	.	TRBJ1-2	TGTGCCAGCAGTGGAGGGGGAGGCTACACCTTC	CASSGGGGYTF
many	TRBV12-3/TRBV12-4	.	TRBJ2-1	TGTGCCAGCAGTTTAGGTCTGAGGGGTAGTGAGCAGTTCTTC	CASSLGLRGSEQFF
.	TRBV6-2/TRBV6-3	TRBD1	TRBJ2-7	TGTGCCAGCAGTAAGAGGGACAGGTGGTCCTACGAGCAGTACTTC	CASSKRDRWSYEQYF
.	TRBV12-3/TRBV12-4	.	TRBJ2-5	TGTGCCAGCGCGAGGGGTGGGGAGACCCAGTACTTC	CASARGGETQYF
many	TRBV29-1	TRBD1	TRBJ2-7	TGCAGCGTCCAGGACAGGGCGGACTACGAGCAGTACTTC	CSVQDRADYEQYF
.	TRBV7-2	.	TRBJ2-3	TGTGCCAGCAGCTTGGAGGGGGCCCTCGCAGATACGCAGTATTTT	CASSLEGALADTQYF
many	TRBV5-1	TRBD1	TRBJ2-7	TGCGCCAGCAGCCGCTCGGGACAGGGATACGAGCAGTACTTC	CASSRSGQGYEQYF
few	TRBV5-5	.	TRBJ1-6	TGTGCCAGCAGCTTGAGGGGCCTTAGCTCCTATAATTCACCCCTCCACTTT	CASSLRGLSSYNSPLHF
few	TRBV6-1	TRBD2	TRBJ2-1	TGTGCCAGCAGGATCCTAGCGGGAGCTGTCTACAATGAGCAGTTCTTC	CASRILAGAVYNEQFF
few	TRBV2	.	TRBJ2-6	TGTGCCAGCAGACAGGGTGGTGGGGCCAACGTCCTGACTTTC	CASRQGGGANVLTF
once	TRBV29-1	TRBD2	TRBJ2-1	TGCAGCGTCACCGGGACTAGCGACTACAATGAGCAGTTCTTC	CSVTGTSDYNEQFF
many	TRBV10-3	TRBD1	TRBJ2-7	TGTGCCATCAGTGACGCCGGGACAGAATCCTACGAGCAGTACTTC	CAISDAGTESYEQYF
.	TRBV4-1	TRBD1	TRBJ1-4	TGCGCCAGCAGCCAACGGGACAGGGCTAATGAAAAACTGTTTTTT	CASSQRDRANEKLFF
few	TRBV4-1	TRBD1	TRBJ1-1	TGCGCCAGCAGCCAAGACCGTCAGGGGGCCCGGACTGAAGCTTTCTTT	CASSQDRQGARTEAFF
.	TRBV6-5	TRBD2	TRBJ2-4	TGTGCCAGCAGTTACTCGAAAATTCCTGAGGGAGGGCCTGGAAACATTCAGTACTTC	CASSYSKIPEGGPGNIQYF